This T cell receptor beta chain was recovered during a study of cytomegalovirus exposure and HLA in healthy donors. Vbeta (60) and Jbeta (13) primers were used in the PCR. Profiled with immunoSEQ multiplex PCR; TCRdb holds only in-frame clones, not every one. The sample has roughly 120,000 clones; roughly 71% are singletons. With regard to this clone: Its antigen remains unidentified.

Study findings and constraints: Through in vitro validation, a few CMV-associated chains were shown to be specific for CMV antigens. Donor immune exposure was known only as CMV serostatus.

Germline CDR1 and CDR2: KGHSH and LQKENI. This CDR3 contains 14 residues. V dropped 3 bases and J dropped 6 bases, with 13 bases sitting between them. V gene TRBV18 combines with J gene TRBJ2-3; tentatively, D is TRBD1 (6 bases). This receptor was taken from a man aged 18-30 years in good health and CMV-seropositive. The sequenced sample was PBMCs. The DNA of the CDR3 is TGTGCCAGCTCACCGCCGGCAGGGGATGATACGCAGTATTTT. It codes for CASSPPAGDDTQYF.